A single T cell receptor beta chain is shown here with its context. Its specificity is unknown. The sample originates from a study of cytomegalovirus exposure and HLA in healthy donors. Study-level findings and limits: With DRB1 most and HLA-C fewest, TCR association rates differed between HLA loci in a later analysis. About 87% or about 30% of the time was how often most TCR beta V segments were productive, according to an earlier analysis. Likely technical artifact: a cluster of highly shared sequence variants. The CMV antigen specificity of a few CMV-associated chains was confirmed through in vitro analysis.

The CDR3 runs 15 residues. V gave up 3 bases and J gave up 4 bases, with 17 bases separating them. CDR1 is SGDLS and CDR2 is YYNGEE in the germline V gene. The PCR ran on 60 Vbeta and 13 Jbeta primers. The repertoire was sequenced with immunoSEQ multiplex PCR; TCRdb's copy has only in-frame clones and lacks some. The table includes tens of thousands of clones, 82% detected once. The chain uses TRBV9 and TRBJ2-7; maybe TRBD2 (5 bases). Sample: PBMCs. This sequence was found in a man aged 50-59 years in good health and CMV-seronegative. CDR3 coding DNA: TGTGCCAGCAGCGCAGCGGAGGCTCCTAGATACGAGCAGTACTTC. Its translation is CASSAAEAPRYEQYF.